The 27 T cell receptor beta chains listed next were all sequenced from one sample in a study of CD8 T cells in ankylosing spondylitis (dated by TCRdb to 2016 to 2017). Preparation of the library involved 5' RACE. The sample was run on an Illumina HiSeq 2500. TCRdb reran the public reads through fastp at Q25 and MiXCR, keeping productive beta chains. Each CDR3 protein gets just one entry, which takes the most common genes and DNA from the rows behind it. The sample table holds under 400,000 distinct CDR3 sequences, of which 11% were seen once. Roughly 9.1% of the sample is held by the ten biggest clonotypes. The specimen sequenced was blood, either unsorted or a sorted T cell fraction (not recorded which). The origin of the receptors is a female donor with ankylosing spondylitis or in good health (not recorded which).

This clonotype appeared a few times. This chain links TRBV28 with TRBJ2-1, with 7 bases fitting TRBD1. CDR1 is MDHEN, CDR2 SYDVKM, per germline. The CDR3 extends over 15 amino acids. V shed 5 bases and J 2 bases; nucleotides not matched to a gene: 6. The CDR3 sequence: CASSRGLAPYNEQFF. The CDR3 DNA reads TGTGCCAGCAGTAGGGGGCTAGCTCCCTACAATGAGCAGTTCTTC.

In the case of this clonotype: This may be a read error, as it is one base from a much larger clone. The chain combines TRBV20-1 with TRBJ2-1, with 9 bases aligning to TRBD2. The length of the CDR3 is 14 residues. Germline values: CDR1 DFQATT, CDR2 SNEGSKA (reference sequence). In nucleotides, the CDR3 is TGCAGTGCTCAGACTAGCGGCAGGCCCGCTGAGCATTTCTTC. Amino acid sequence: CSAQTSGRPAEHFF.

Concerning this clonotype: A junction end diverges from the germline sequence, so it may reflect a read error. This chain connects TRBV20-1 to TRBJ2-2; a weak D match, TRBD1 (6 bases). CDR3 length: 14 residues. Looked up from germline, CDR1 is DFQATT and CDR2 is SNEGSKA (reference sequence). The CDR3 DNA reads TGCAGTGCTAGTAAACAGGGATACACCGGGAAGCTGTTTTTT. As protein: CSASKQGYTGKLFF.

This clonotype was seen many times. The genes are TRBV5-1 and TRBJ2-3; maybe TRBD1 (5 bases). This CDR3 comprises 14 residues. In germline, CDR1 is SGHRS, CDR2 YFSETQ. Trimming left V 2 bases short and J 2 bases short, with 9 bases between. In DNA form, the CDR3 reads TGCGCCAGCAGCTTTTCACAGGACACAGATACGCAGTATTTT. As protein: CASSFSQDTDTQYF.

The table lists this clonotype with many counts. The chain couples TRBV18 to TRBJ2-7; TRBD1 agrees at 7 bases. CDR3 length: 15 amino acids. In germline, CDR1 is KGHSH, CDR2 LQKENI. After removal of 4 bases from V and 5 bases from J, the junction contained 11 bases not matched to a gene. CDR3 coding DNA: TGTGCCAGCTCACACCGACAGGGAGATGGGAACGAGCAGTACTTC. It translates to CASSHRQGDGNEQYF.

This clonotype was seen ten or more times. J is TRBJ2-3 and V is TRBV5-1; D call uncertain. V was shortened by 0 bases and J by 5 bases, with 7 bases between the two germline ends. CDR1 SGHRS and CDR2 YFSETQ come from the germline V gene. The CDR3 spans 13 residues. The CDR3 is CASSLDRGDTQYF. In DNA, the CDR3 is TGCGCCAGCAGCTTGGATCGTGGAGATACGCAGTATTTT. The whole variable domain, remainder taken from reference TRBV5-1 and TRBJ2-3, is KAGVTQTPRYLIKTRGQQVTLSCSPISGHRSVSWYQQTPGQGLQFLFEYFSETQRNKGNFPGRFSGRQFSNSRSEMNVSTLELGDSALYLCASSLDRGDTQYFGPGTRLTVL.

This clonotype has a count of ten or more. The chain uses TRBV20-1 and TRBJ1-2; D not resolved. Germline assignment: CDR1 DFQATT and CDR2 SNEGSKA (reference sequence). The V end was cut by 2 bases, the J end by 5 bases, with 15 bases between. The CDR3 covers 14 residues. In DNA, the CDR3 is TGCAGTGCTAGACATAACCAGGACCCTTATGGCTACACCTTC. It translates to CSARHNQDPYGYTF.

This clonotype was counted ten times or more. The CDR3 loop is CSARDRRLRDRGLYEQYF. The CDR3, as DNA: TGCAGTGCTAGAGACCGGAGGCTCCGGGACAGGGGATTGTACGAGCAGTACTTC. The V call is TRBV20-1, the J call TRBJ2-7; 10 bases fit TRBD1. V trimming: 0 bases; J trimming: 4 bases; junction bases outside the gene matches: 15. Germline CDR1 and CDR2: DFQATT and SNEGSKA (reference sequence). CDR3 length equals 18 residues.

This clonotype was seen repeatedly, ten times or more. The chain recombines TRBV6-1 with TRBJ2-3; 10 nucleotides align to TRBD2. CDR3 size: 15 residues. CDR1 is MNHNS, CDR2 SASEGT, per germline. J gave up 9 bases and V 4 bases, and 10 bases lay outside the gene matches. In nucleotides, the CDR3 is TGTGCCAGCAGTGTGCAGCGGGGGGGCTCCCCCACGCAGTATTTT. Translation: CASSVQRGGSPTQYF.

This chain uses TRBV7-9 with TRBJ2-5; tentatively, D is TRBD1 or TRBD2 (7 bases each). From germline, CDR1 is SEHNR and CDR2 FQNEAQ (reference sequence). CDR3 size: 16 residues. Trimming left V 2 bases short and J 2 bases short, with 15 bases between. The CDR3 DNA reads as TGTGCCAGCAGCTTAAATAGACAGGGAGGGCAAGAGACCCAGTACTTC. Encoded protein: CASSLNRQGGQETQYF.

Many counts were recorded for this clonotype. The chain employs TRBV6-1 and TRBJ1-5, with 7 bases identical to TRBD1. V lost 6 bases, J lost 4 bases, and 12 bases stayed unmatched. In germline, CDR1 is MNHNS, CDR2 SASEGT. The CDR3 is made up of 16 amino acids. CDR3 protein: CASSAGGQGVNQPQHF. CDR3 in DNA: TGTGCCAGCAGCGCCGGGGGGCAGGGGGTAAATCAGCCCCAGCATTTT.

V gene TRBV7-3 combines with J gene TRBJ2-3; tentatively, D is TRBD2 (6 bases). Trimming stripped 2 bases from V and 0 bases from J, with 9 bases between. Looked up from germline, CDR1 is SGHTA and CDR2 is FQGTGA. There are 15 residues in the CDR3. The CDR3 coding sequence is TGTGCCAGCAGCTTATTGGGGGGTAGCACAGATACGCAGTATTTT. Translated: CASSLLGGSTDTQYF.

This clonotype has more than one count but fewer than ten. The V call is TRBV6-1, the J call TRBJ2-1, with 9 bases fitting TRBD2. With 1 base clipped from V and 4 bases from J, the junction kept 8 bases outside the gene matches. From germline, CDR1 is MNHNS and CDR2 SASEGT. The CDR3 contains 17 residues. The CDR3 DNA sequence: TGTGCCAGCAGTGAAGGAAGCGGACTAGCGCATTACAATGAGCAGTTCTTC. Amino acid sequence: CASSEGSGLAHYNEQFF.

This clonotype was picked up many times. The chain couples TRBV4-1 to TRBJ2-3, with 8 bases lining up with TRBD2. The CDR3 sequence is 15 residues long. Germline assignment: CDR1 MGHRA and CDR2 YSYEKL. Losses at the gene ends were 4 bases for V and 1 base for J; bases not matched to a gene: 4. This CDR3 is CASSPPGLGTDTQYF. DNA for the CDR3: TGCGCCAGCAGCCCTCCGGGACTAGGCACAGATACGCAGTATTTT.

A few counts support this clonotype. The chain joins TRBV11-3 to TRBJ1-1; D remains ambiguous. Germline V lookup: CDR1 SGHNT, CDR2 YENEEA. V lost 6 bases to trimming and J lost 1 base, with 12 bases between them. The CDR3 is 14 amino acids. The CDR3 region is CASSKGGKNTEAFF. As DNA, the CDR3 is TGTGCCAGCAGTAAAGGCGGCAAGAACACTGAAGCTTTCTTT.

At least ten counts were recorded for this clonotype. V gene TRBV5-1 combines with J gene TRBJ2-2; D unclear. V dropped 1 base and J dropped 4 bases, with 8 bases sitting between them. From germline, CDR1 is SGHRS and CDR2 YFSETQ. The CDR3 covers 14 residues. DNA of the CDR3: TGCGCCAGCAGCTTGAGTCCGGCCACCGGGGAGCTGTTTTTT. This translates into CASSLSPATGELFF.

The table lists this clonotype with many counts. The chain links TRBV20-1 to TRBJ1-2; D is undetermined. Trimming cost V 0 bases and J 0 bases, with 8 bases left between them. The CDR3 covers 14 residues. The germline gives CDR1 DFQATT, CDR2 SNEGSKA (reference sequence). The CDR3 sequence is CSARDLGANYGYTF. CDR3 in DNA: TGCAGTGCTAGAGATCTCGGAGCTAACTATGGCTACACCTTC.

This clonotype turned up a few times. The chain links TRBV27 to TRBJ2-2; D possibly corresponds to TRBD1 (6 bases). Per germline, CDR1 MNHEY and CDR2 SMNVEV (reference sequence). V lost 8 bases and J 3 bases, leaving 22 bases between the germline ends. The CDR3 is 17 amino acids. CDR3 in amino acids: CASRSPSGQSYTGELFF. The DNA of the CDR3 is TGTGCCAGCCGTTCCCCTTCCGGACAGTCTTACACCGGGGAGCTGTTTTTT.

There are many counts of this clonotype. CDR3 bases: TGCAGCGTCGCCTCGGGGGGCTCCTACAATGAGCAGTTCTTC. Translating it yields CSVASGGSYNEQFF. V usage is TRBV29-1 and J usage is TRBJ2-1; TRBD2 aligns across 7 bases. Losses at the gene ends were 6 bases for V and 0 bases for J; bases not matched to a gene: 5. Germline V gene sequence: CDR1 SQVTM, CDR2 ANQGSEA. This CDR3 has 14 amino acids.

This clonotype was seen ten or more times. CDR3 nucleotides: TGTGCCATCAGTGAGAGGGGATGGACTGAAGCTTTCTTT. It encodes CAISERGWTEAFF. V usage is TRBV10-3 and J usage is TRBJ1-1; maybe TRBD1 (5 bases). The V end lost 2 bases, the J end lost 5 bases, and 9 bases lay between the germline ends. CDR1 is ENHRY and CDR2 is SYGVKD in the germline V gene. There are 13 residues in the CDR3.

The chain joins TRBV7-6 to TRBJ2-7, with 8 bases fitting TRBD1. This CDR3 has 15 amino acids. J gave up 0 bases and V 5 bases, and 6 bases lay outside the gene matches. Germline values: CDR1 SGHVS, CDR2 FNYEAQ. CDR3 DNA: TGTGCCAGCAGCCCATCAGGGGGCCTCTCCTACGAGCAGTACTTC. Translation gives CASSPSGGLSYEQYF.

This clonotype was observed a few times. The V and J genes are TRBV7-9 and TRBJ2-5; D is uncertain. CDR1 and CDR2 (germline): SEHNR, FQNEAQ (reference sequence). This CDR3 contains 13 residues. Deletions cut 4 bases from V and 5 bases from J, with 11 bases between. As DNA, the CDR3 is TGTGCCAGCAGCTCAAAGTACCGGGAGACCCAGTACTTC. Translating it yields CASSSKYRETQYF.

The V call is TRBV27, the J call TRBJ1-6; 11 positions match TRBD1. Germline V gene sequence: CDR1 MNHEY, CDR2 SMNVEV (reference sequence). V was pared by 4 bases and J by 4 bases, with 6 bases of the junction left unmatched. This CDR3 is built from 17 residues. The CDR3: CASSSPGQGVYNSPLHF. CDR3 coding DNA: TGTGCCAGCAGTTCACCGGGACAGGGGGTGTATAATTCACCCCTCCACTTT.

This clonotype appeared many times. The rearrangement links TRBV5-1 to TRBJ2-1; 7 bases align to TRBD1. Germline CDR1 reads SGHRS; CDR2 reads YFSETQ. This CDR3 region has 13 residues. V shed 4 bases and J 10 bases; nucleotides not matched to a gene: 8. The CDR3 reads CASSINRGGEQFF. The DNA of the CDR3 is TGCGCCAGCAGCATAAACAGGGGCGGCGAGCAGTTCTTC.

There are many counts of this clonotype. This chain links TRBV20-1 with TRBJ2-1; D is unclear. CDR3 length: 14 residues. The germline gives CDR1 DFQATT, CDR2 SNEGSKA (reference sequence). V was trimmed by 0 bases and J by 6 bases, leaving 12 bases between them. This chain's CDR3 is CSARDSSLINEQFF. In DNA, the CDR3 is TGCAGTGCTAGAGACTCCTCCCTGATCAATGAGCAGTTCTTC.

This clonotype has just one count. The junction does not match germline at one end; this may be a read error. This chain links TRBV10-3 with TRBJ2-1; D gene ambiguous. Germline assignment: CDR1 ENHRY and CDR2 SYGVKD. The CDR3 is 13 residues long. CDR3 region: CAIRASGNNEQFF. The CDR3 bases are TGTGCCATCAGGGCCAGTGGGAACAATGAGCAGTTTTTC.

The CDR3, as DNA: TGTGCCAGCAGTTTAGCCCCCGAGTTGGGGGCCAACGTCCTGACTTTC. Translated, it gives CASSLAPELGANVLTF. The rearrangement joins TRBV12-3 or TRBV12-4 to TRBJ2-6; D is ambiguous. The V end was cut by 0 bases, the J end by 4 bases, with 10 bases between. The CDR3 totals 16 residues.